A single sample gave rise to the 2 T cell receptor beta chains below, sequenced in a study of blood T cell repertoires in COVID-19. Sequenced by immunoSEQ multiplex PCR; TCRdb stores in-frame clones only, minus some. This sample has roughly 270,000 clones; approximately 86% occur once, and the top ten carry roughly 9%. The specimen sequenced was peripheral blood. The origin of the receptors is a man aged 18 to 29 with active or convalescent COVID-19.

The chain links TRBV27 to TRBJ2-7, with a tentative D call TRBD1 (7 bases). This CDR3 comprises 15 residues. The germline V gene encodes CDR1 MNHEY and CDR2 SMNVEV (reference sequence). V lost 2 bases, J lost 4 bases, and 15 bases lay in between. The DNA for the CDR3 is TGTGCCAGCAGTTTACGGCAGGGGGGACCTTACGAGCAGTACTTC. Translation gives CASSLRQGGPYEQYF.

J is TRBJ2-3 and V is TRBV29-1, with 8 bases matching TRBD2. Trimming at V came to 7 bases and at J to 2 bases, leaving 5 bases not matched to a gene. The CDR3 is made up of 13 amino acids. Germline CDR1 SQVTM, CDR2 ANQGSEA. DNA for the CDR3: TGCAGCGGGGTGCGGGGGGACACAGATACGCAGTATTTT. Translated: CSGVRGDTDTQYF.